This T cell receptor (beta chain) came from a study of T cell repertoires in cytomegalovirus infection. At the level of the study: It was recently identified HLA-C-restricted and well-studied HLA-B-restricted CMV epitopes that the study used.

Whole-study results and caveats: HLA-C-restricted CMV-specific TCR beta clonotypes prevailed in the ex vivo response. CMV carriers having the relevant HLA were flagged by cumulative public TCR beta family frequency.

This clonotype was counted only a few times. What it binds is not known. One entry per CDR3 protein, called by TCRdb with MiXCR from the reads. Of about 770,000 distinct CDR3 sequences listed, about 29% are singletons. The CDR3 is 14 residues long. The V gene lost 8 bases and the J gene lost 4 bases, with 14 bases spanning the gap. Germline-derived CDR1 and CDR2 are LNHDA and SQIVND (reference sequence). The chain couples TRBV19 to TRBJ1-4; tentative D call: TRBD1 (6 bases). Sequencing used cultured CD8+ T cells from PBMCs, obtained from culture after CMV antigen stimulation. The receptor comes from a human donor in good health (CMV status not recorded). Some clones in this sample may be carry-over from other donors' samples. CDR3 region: CASGDKDYNEKLFF. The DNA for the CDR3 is TGTGCCAGTGGGGACAAGGATTATAATGAAAAACTGTTTTTT.